This entry lists 2 T cell receptor beta chains sequenced from one sample in a study of blood T cell repertoires in COVID-19. Sequenced by immunoSEQ multiplex PCR; TCRdb stores in-frame clones only, minus some. The data hold about 140,000 clones, with just under 90% observed a single time. Sequences were obtained from peripheral blood. These receptors all stem from an elderly woman with acute or convalescent COVID-19.

The V and J genes are TRBV30 and TRBJ1-4; D is unresolved. Germline V gives CDR1 GTSNPN, CDR2 SVGIG (reference sequence). The CDR3 length is 15 residues. Trimming left V 5 bases short and J 2 bases short, with 15 bases between. CDR3 in amino acids: CAWSVRDNTNEKLFF. CDR3 sequence (DNA): TGTGCCTGGTCAGTACGAGACAACACTAATGAAAAACTGTTTTTT.

This chain joins TRBV5-1 and TRBJ2-2, with TRBD2 matching over 13 bases. Losses at the gene ends were 3 bases for V and 7 bases for J; bases not matched to a gene: 9. Germline values: CDR1 SGHRS, CDR2 YFSETQ. The CDR3 runs 17 residues. The DNA of the CDR3 is TGCGCCAGCAGCTGGGGACTAGCGGGGAATTTTGGCGGGGAGCTGTTTTTT. It encodes CASSWGLAGNFGGELFF.